These 8 T cell receptor beta chains originate from one sample sequenced in a study of blood T cell repertoires in COVID-19. TCRdb keeps only in-frame clones here, not all; method: immunoSEQ multiplex PCR. The sample has 150,000 to 200,000 clones; 80% to 90% are singletons. Sequences were obtained from peripheral blood. Receptors originate from a man in his 70s with active or convalescent COVID-19.

This rearrangement joins TRBV21-1 to TRBJ1-1; no DNA check was done on the table's D call, TRBD1. TRBV21-1 is listed as a pseudogene. This CDR3 contains 15 residues. The CDR3 sequence is CASSERQELNTEAFF. For the CDR3, the DNA is TGTGCCAGCAGCGAACGACAGGAGCTGAACACTGAAGCTTTCTTT.

V gene TRBV5-8 combines with J gene TRBJ2-1, with D maybe TRBD2 (6 bases). The germline CDR1 and CDR2 sequences are SGHTS and YDEGEE. Trimming stripped 0 bases from V and 6 bases from J, with 13 bases between. This CDR3 spans 15 amino acids. The chain's CDR3 is CASSLEGRMSNEQFF. CDR3 sequence (DNA): TGTGCCAGCAGCTTGGAAGGGAGGATGAGCAATGAGCAGTTCTTC.

This rearrangement joins TRBV5-1 to TRBJ2-3; tentative D call: TRBD1 (5 bases). Trimming removed 6 bases from V and 3 bases from J, with 14 bases in between. CDR3 length equals 14 residues. From germline, CDR1 is SGHRS and CDR2 YFSETQ. CDR3 region: CASNQGTRTDTQYF. The CDR3 DNA reads as TGCGCCAGCAACCAGGGTACTCGGACAGATACGCAGTATTTT.

The chain joins TRBV5-1 to TRBJ2-7, with 8 bases fitting TRBD2. Germline V gene sequence: CDR1 SGHRS, CDR2 YFSETQ. V trimming: 4 bases; J trimming: 3 bases; junction bases outside the gene matches: 3. The CDR3 sequence is 13 residues long. This CDR3 is CASSQTSDYEQYF. CDR3 in DNA: TGCGCCAGCAGCCAGACTAGCGACTACGAGCAGTACTTC.

The chain links TRBV5-4 to TRBJ2-3; 8 nucleotides agree with TRBD2. Germline CDR1 SGHNT, CDR2 YYREEE (reference sequence). Trimming at V came to 0 bases and at J to 2 bases, leaving 8 bases not matched to a gene. The length of the CDR3 is 17 residues. CDR3 nucleotide sequence: TGTGCCAGCAGCTTGGTTCGGGGCGGGAGGACCACAGATACGCAGTATTTT. Translated: CASSLVRGGRTTDTQYF.

This chain links TRBV5-4 with TRBJ2-5; 9 positions match TRBD1. The CDR3 sequence is 17 residues long. The germline V gene has CDR1 SGHNT and CDR2 YYREEE (reference sequence). With 4 bases clipped from V and 4 bases from J, the junction kept 14 bases outside the gene matches. Here the CDR3 reads CASSTDRDRAVGETQYF. CDR3 sequence (DNA): TGTGCCAGCAGCACCGACCGGGACAGGGCGGTAGGAGAGACCCAGTACTTC. The entire variable domain, with the rest obtained from reference TRBV5-4 and TRBJ2-5, is as follows: ETGVTQSPTHLIKTRGQQVTLRCSSQSGHNTVSWYQQALGQGPQFIFQYYREEENGRGNFPPRFSGLQFPNYSSELNVNALELDDSALYLCASSTDRDRAVGETQYFGPGTRLLVL.

The rearrangement uses TRBV19 and TRBJ1-5; 7 bases match TRBD1. The length of the CDR3 is 17 residues. The germline gives CDR1 LNHDA, CDR2 SQIVND (reference sequence). Germline trimming cut 9 bases from V and 4 bases from J; bases unmatched to any gene: 18. CDR3 nucleotide sequence: TGTGCCAGCCTGGATCCCAGGGGGTATGAAAAGAATCAGCCCCAGCATTTT. This translates into CASLDPRGYEKNQPQHF.

The chain is built from TRBV7-2 and TRBJ1-5, with D tentatively TRBD1 (5 bases). Germline V gene data show CDR1 as SGHTA and CDR2 as FQGNSA. V dropped 5 bases and J dropped 4 bases, with 12 bases sitting between them. This CDR3 contains 14 residues. Written as DNA, the CDR3 is TGTGCCAGCAGCCCGGGGACTGCTAATCAGCCCCAGCATTTT. Its protein is CASSPGTANQPQHF.